One sample yielded the 13 T cell receptor beta chains listed below, sequenced in a study of blood T cell repertoires in COVID-19. The data were produced by immunoSEQ multiplex PCR, yet TCRdb's version contains in-frame clones alone and is incomplete. Among around 140,000 clones listed, around 90% were seen once. Source material: peripheral blood. These receptors originate from a woman in her fifties or sixties with acute or convalescent COVID-19.

This chain joins TRBV6-1 and TRBJ1-1; 8 bases match TRBD1. Germline CDR1 and CDR2: MNHNS and SASEGT. V was pared by 3 bases and J by 4 bases, with 7 bases of the junction left unmatched. The CDR3 contains 15 residues. CDR3 sequence: CASSDPTGAFTEAFF. The CDR3 DNA is TGTGCCAGCAGTGACCCGACAGGGGCGTTCACTGAAGCTTTCTTT.

Comment on this clone: An end of the junction differs from the germline gene, which may be a read error. In the same sample, other DNA sequences code for this CDR3. The chain couples TRBV19 to TRBJ1-2; 9 bases agree with TRBD1. The CDR3 is 17 residues long. The germline gives CDR1 LNHDA, CDR2 SQIVND (reference sequence). The CDR3 bases are TGTGCCAGTAGCCAGACAGGGGGGGGCCTTCGGGTCTATGGCTACACTTTC. Translating it yields CASSQTGGGLRVYGYTF.

The chain links TRBV19 to TRBJ1-1; the D gene is possibly TRBD1 (5 bases). The V end lost 5 bases, the J end lost 5 bases, and 18 bases lay between the germline ends. The CDR3 extends over 15 amino acids. CDR1 LNHDA and CDR2 SQIVND come from the germline V gene (reference sequence). CDR3 nucleotides: TGTGCCAGTAGTGAGGCCACAGGTGCAGCGACTGAAGCTTTCTTT. Residues: CASSEATGAATEAFF.

The CDR3 DNA follows: TGCGCCAGCAGCTTGGAGGGGTTCACTAATGAAAAACTGTTTTTT. Protein: CASSLEGFTNEKLFF. The rearrangement uses TRBV5-1 and TRBJ1-4, with a tentative D call TRBD1 (5 bases). V was trimmed by 0 bases and J by 2 bases, leaving 8 bases between them. CDR1 and CDR2 from the germline V gene are SGHRS and YFSETQ. The CDR3 contains 15 residues.

This chain uses TRBV5-1 with TRBJ1-1; 10 bases map to TRBD1. There are 14 residues in the CDR3. Trimming removed 2 bases from V and 10 bases from J; junction bases left unmatched: 8. Germline V gives CDR1 SGHRS, CDR2 YFSETQ. CDR3 nucleotides: TGCGCCAGCAGCTTACGACAGGGGGCTAGAGTAGCTTTCTTT. It codes for CASSLRQGARVAFF.

CDR3 DNA: TGTGCCAGCAGTGCGACTAGCCGGAATGAGCAGTTCTTC. Translating gives CASSATSRNEQFF. The V and J genes are TRBV7-9 and TRBJ2-1; TRBD2 aligns across 7 bases. The germline V gene encodes CDR1 SEHNR and CDR2 FQNEAQ (reference sequence). V shed 6 bases, J shed 7 bases, and the junction held 6 bases outside the gene matches. The CDR3 extends over 13 amino acids.

The rearrangement links TRBV19 to TRBJ1-2; TRBD1 agrees at 8 bases. The CDR3 spans 14 residues. Trimming removed 5 bases from V and 3 bases from J; junction bases left unmatched: 5. CDR1 is LNHDA and CDR2 is SQIVND in the germline V gene (reference sequence). CDR3 sequence (DNA): TGTGCCAGTAGTCCAAGACAGGGGTACTATGGCTACACCTTC. Translated: CASSPRQGYYGYTF.

This clone turned up a few times. This chain links TRBV19 with TRBJ2-1; 9 nucleotides line up with TRBD2. This CDR3 contains 16 residues. V lost 3 bases, J lost 9 bases, and 12 bases stayed unmatched. Germline lookup yields CDR1 LNHDA and CDR2 SQIVND (reference sequence). CDR3 in amino acids: CASSIGGRARVAEQFF. The CDR3 DNA sequence: TGTGCCAGTAGTATTGGCGGGAGGGCCCGGGTCGCTGAGCAGTTCTTC.

This chain joins TRBV19 and TRBJ2-1; TRBD1 matches 8 bases. Unmatched junction bases numbered 11, after V lost 5 bases and J lost 2 bases. CDR1 is LNHDA and CDR2 is SQIVND in the germline V gene (reference sequence). This CDR3 contains 17 residues. This chain's CDR3 is CASSFPSTGVTYNEQFF. CDR3 bases: TGTGCCAGTAGTTTTCCTTCGACAGGGGTTACCTACAATGAGCAGTTCTTC. Full variable domain (rest looked up from reference TRBV19 and TRBJ2-1): DGGITQSPKYLFRKEGQNVTLSCEQNLNHDAMYWYRQDPGQGLRLIYYSQIVNDFQKGDIAEGYSVSREKKESFPLTVTSAQKNPTAFYLCASSFPSTGVTYNEQFFGPGTRLTVL.

This chain joins TRBV3-1 (or the pseudogene TRBV3-2) and TRBJ1-6; D is uncertain. The germline V gene has CDR1 LGHDT and CDR2 YNNKEL (reference sequence). Trimming pared 3 bases from V and 10 bases from J, leaving 19 bases between. The CDR3 consists of 16 residues. The CDR3 nucleotides are TGTGCCAGCAGCCAGAGGAAGACCCACCGTCTCTCACCCCTCCACTTT. This sequence encodes CASSQRKTHRLSPLHF.

This clone was seen just once. This chain uses TRBV5-4 with TRBJ2-5; D unclear. Trimming took off 1 base at V and 5 bases at J, with 12 bases between the two ends. The CDR3 loop spans 14 amino acids. Germline CDR1 SGHNT, CDR2 YYREEE (reference sequence). CDR3 coding DNA: TGTGCCAGCAGCTTGAGCCTCACCCTGGAGACCCAGTACTTC. This translates into CASSLSLTLETQYF.

The rearrangement links TRBV4-1 to TRBJ2-7, with 7 bases fitting TRBD1. CDR1 is MGHRA, CDR2 YSYEKL, per germline. The CDR3 spans 17 residues. V gave up 0 bases and J gave up 0 bases; unmatched junction bases: 8. The CDR3 DNA reads as TGCGCCAGCAGCCAAGATCCACCGGGACAGAGCTCCTACGAGCAGTACTTC. It translates to CASSQDPPGQSSYEQYF.

This clone was detected only once. The J gene is TRBJ1-1, the V gene TRBV28; possibly TRBD1 for D (5 bases). Germline lookup yields CDR1 MDHEN and CDR2 SYDVKM. The CDR3 is 16 amino acids. V shed 0 bases and J shed 1 base, with 12 bases lying between them. The DNA for the CDR3 is TGTGCCAGCAGTTTATGGGCAGGGAGGGAGAACACTGAAGCTTTCTTT. Amino acid sequence: CASSLWAGRENTEAFF.